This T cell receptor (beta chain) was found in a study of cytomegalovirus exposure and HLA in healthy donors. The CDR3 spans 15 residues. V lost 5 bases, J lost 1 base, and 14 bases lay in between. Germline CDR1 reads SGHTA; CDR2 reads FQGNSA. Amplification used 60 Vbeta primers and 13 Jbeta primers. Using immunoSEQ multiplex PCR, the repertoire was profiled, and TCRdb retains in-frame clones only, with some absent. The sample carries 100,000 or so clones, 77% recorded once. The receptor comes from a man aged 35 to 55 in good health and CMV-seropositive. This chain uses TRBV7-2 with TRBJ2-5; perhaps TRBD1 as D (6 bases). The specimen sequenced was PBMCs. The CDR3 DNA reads TGTGCCAGCAGCCGATCGAGGACAGCCCAAGAGACCCAGTACTTC. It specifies CASSRSRTAQETQYF. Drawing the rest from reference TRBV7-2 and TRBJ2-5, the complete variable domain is GAGVSQSPSNKVTEKGKDVELRCDPISGHTALYWYRQSLGQGLEFLIYFQGNSAPDKSGLPSDRFSAERTGGSVSTLTIQRTQQEDSAVYLCASSRSRTAQETQYFGPGTRLLVL.